The 3 T cell receptor beta chains presented below share a single source sample, sequenced in a study of shared clonotypes between healthy human individuals. Data came from immunoSEQ multiplex PCR; TCRdb stores just in-frame clones and leaves some out. The table lists some 550,000 clones, 97% of them singletons. The sample was naive CD4+ T cells sorted from blood. Indicated subset: CD45RA+ positively selected. The receptors shown here come from a woman in her twenties or thirties in good health.

The rearrangement uses TRBV27 and TRBJ2-3; 10 positions match TRBD2. Per germline, CDR1 MNHEY and CDR2 SMNVEV (reference sequence). This CDR3 is built from 16 residues. The trim removed 5 bases at V and 3 bases at J, leaving 8 bases unmatched. CDR3 protein: CASSPSLAGGTDTQYF. The DNA of the CDR3 is TGTGCCAGCAGTCCATCGTTAGCGGGAGGAACAGATACGCAGTATTTT.

CDR3 in amino acids: CASSHYRGQKGNYEQYF. The CDR3 region has the DNA TGCGCCAGCAGCCATTACCGGGGCCAAAAGGGGAACTACGAGCAGTACTTC. The chain carries TRBV5-1 and TRBJ2-5; either TRBD1 or TRBD2 may supply D (5 bases each). Matching the DNA end better, TRBJ2-7 makes the J call doubtful. CDR3 length equals 17 residues. Per germline, CDR1 SGHRS and CDR2 YFSETQ.

J is TRBJ1-6 and V is TRBV7-9, with TRBD1 identical over 10 bases. This CDR3 is built from 15 residues. Trimming removed 5 bases from V and 7 bases from J; junction bases left unmatched: 5. The germline CDR1 and CDR2 sequences are SEHNR and FQNEAQ (reference sequence). The CDR3 bases are TGTGCCAGCAGCCTCGGGACAGGGGAGAATTCACCCCTCCACTTT. Amino acid sequence: CASSLGTGENSPLHF.